This T cell receptor beta chain was observed in a study of beta chain features in type 1 diabetes. Study information: Healthy donors and patients showed comparable age, gender and cell yields.

Markers CD45RO/CCR7/CD25/CD127/CD95/CD27 served to sort CD4+ naive, central memory, regulatory and stem cell-like memory cells. What was sequenced were expressed TCRB transcripts, since all of the isolated RNA had been reverse transcribed. Sequencing used immunoSEQ multiplex PCR; TCRdb keeps in-frame clones, though not all of them. The sample includes over 200,000 clones, around 9.9% of them seen just once. This clone came up a few times. Its cognate antigen is unknown. The length of the CDR3 is 17 residues. Germline trimming cut 3 bases from V and 4 bases from J; bases unmatched to any gene: 12. Germline assignment: CDR1 KGHSH and CDR2 LQKENI. Study-wide results and caveats: Type 1 diabetes patients had TCRB CDR3s that were shorter (moderately but significantly so) in all four CD4+ subsets.

This rearrangement joins TRBV18 to TRBJ2-7, with 10 nucleotides matching TRBD1. Sequences were obtained from naive CD4+ T cells from blood. The TCR comes from a young man with type 1 diabetes. The CDR3 DNA sequence: TGTGCCAGCTCACCCCGACAAGCTGGACAGGGGGTTTACGAGCAGTACTTC. Its protein is CASSPRQAGQGVYEQYF.